This entry is about one T cell receptor beta chain. RNA extraction and reverse transcription yielded cDNA as sequencing template. Profiling relied on immunoSEQ multiplex PCR, and the TCRdb table lists in-frame clones only, not all of them. In the table there are about 250,000 clones, under 70% of which are singletons. The data stem from a study of CD8+ T cells in alopecia areata. Germline CDR1 is SGHAT and CDR2 is FQNNGV. This CDR3 is built from 13 residues. Deletions cut 5 bases from V and 11 bases from J, with 13 bases between. Cell sorting on a FACSAria was used to separate CD4+ and CD8+ T cells from the PBMCs.

The chain is built from TRBV11-2 and TRBJ1-6; D unclear. This TCR was sampled from a human donor with alopecia areata. Specimen: CD4+ T cells sorted from blood, collected at week 0. CDR3 coding DNA: TGTGCCAGCAGCCTGGGCTCCGTGACACCCCTCCACTTT. Encoded protein: CASSLGSVTPLHF.